This is a list of T cell receptor beta chains from one sample in a study of shared clonotypes between healthy human individuals. The protocol was immunoSEQ multiplex PCR, while the TCRdb copy is restricted to in-frame clones and leaves out a portion. Among some 1,100,000 clones listed, about four fifths were seen once. Sequenced: memory CD4+ T cells from PBMCs. These receptors all stem from a man aged 18 to 29 in good health. Some clones in this sample may be carry-over from other donors' samples. Each CDR3 is given with its conserved first and last residue. The D gene is left open where the match is weak. Not every row has a clone size; where given, it reads once, few, many or a size class.

>TRBV18|NA|NA|TRBJ2-7
TGTGCCAGCTCACAGGCTGGAATACGGGGCGAGCAGTACTTC
CASSQAGIRGEQYF
>TRBV5-6|NA|NA|TRBJ1-5
TGTGCCAGCAGCTTGGCAGGGAACCCCAGTCAGCCCCAGCATTTT
CASSLAGNPSQPQHF
>TRBV4-1|NA|NA|TRBJ2-3
TGCGCCAGCAGCCAAGACTTCTCGGAGGTTAAGAACACAGATACGCAGTATTTT
CASSQDFSEVKNTDTQYF
>TRBV18|once|TRBD2|TRBJ2-7
TGTGCCAGCTCACCCCCGGGACTAGCAGGGTACGAGCAGTACTTC
CASSPPGLAGYEQYF
>TRBV18|NA|NA|TRBJ2-1
TGTGCCAGCTCACCAGCGATCTCCTACAATGAGCAGTTCTTC
CASSPAISYNEQFF
>TRBV20-1|few|NA|TRBJ2-7
TGCAGTGCTATAGGCGGTTCCGAGCAGTACTTC
CSAIGGSEQYF
>TRBV6-6|NA|NA|TRBJ2-7
TGTGCCAGCACGGGATATTCATGGAGTGGGAAATACGAGCAGTACTTC
CASTGYSWSGKYEQYF
>TRBV27|many|NA|TRBJ2-5
TGTGCCAGCACCGCGTGGTCTTGGGAGACCCAGTACTTC
CASTAWSWETQYF
>TRBV19|NA|NA|TRBJ2-7
TGTGCCAGTAGTATTCGGCTACCCGGCACCTACGAGCAGTACTTC
CASSIRLPGTYEQYF
>TRBV27|once|NA|TRBJ2-5
TGTGCCAGCAGCTGGGCGAGAGGGGAGACCCAGTACTTC
CASSWARGETQYF
>TRBV6-1|NA|NA|TRBJ2-5
TGTGCCAGCACCCTTGGCTTAGGGCAAGAGACCCAGTACTTC
CASTLGLGQETQYF
>TRBV18|NA|NA|TRBJ1-2
TGTGCCAGCTCACCATATCCGGACTATGGCTACACCTTC
CASSPYPDYGYTF
>TRBV11-3|NA|TRBD1|TRBJ2-7
TGTGCCAGCAGCTTAGGCGGGACAGGGGACGAGCAGTACTTC
CASSLGGTGDEQYF
>TRBV30|NA|NA|TRBJ1-1
TGTGCCTGGACCAAAGGGTCGTTGAACACTGAAGCTTTCTTT
CAWTKGSLNTEAFF
>TRBV7-3|NA|TRBD2|TRBJ2-1
TGTGCCAGCAGCCCACTAGCGGGAGTCCTGAGTGAGCAGTTCTTC
CASSPLAGVLSEQFF
>TRBV28|NA|NA|TRBJ1-1
TGTGCCAGCAGCCGAACCTCAGGGTCTCCTGAAGCTTTCTTT
CASSRTSGSPEAFF
>TRBV18|NA|NA|TRBJ2-3
TGTGCCAGCTCAACCGAGGCCGGCACAGATACGCAGTATTTT
CASSTEAGTDTQYF
>TRBV7-8|NA|TRBD1|TRBJ1-3
TGTGCCAGCAGCTTAGTGGGCGGACAGGCCTCTGGAAACACCATATATTTT
CASSLVGGQASGNTIYF
>TRBV5-1|NA|TRBD1|TRBJ2-6
TGCGCCAGCAGGCGAGGGACAGGGGACTCTGGGGCCAACGTCCTGACTTTC
CASRRGTGDSGANVLTF
>TRBV19|NA|NA|TRBJ2-3
TGTGCCAGTAGCCCAGCAGGGAGCACAGATACGCAGTATTTT
CASSPAGSTDTQYF
>TRBV5-1|NA|NA|TRBJ2-3
TGCGCCAGCAGCTTGGCCGCCAGACTCACAGATACGCAGTATTTT
CASSLAARLTDTQYF
>TRBV7-3|NA|NA|TRBJ2-1
TGTGCCAGCAGCTTAATTGGCGTGTCCGGCACGAATGAGCAGTTCTTC
CASSLIGVSGTNEQFF